This T cell receptor beta chain comes out of a study of T cells in Graves' hyperthyroidism and ophthalmopathy. Looking at the study overall: Staff took peripheral blood when the initial diagnosis was made, before any treatment began.

The TCR beta CDR3 regions underwent amplification using RNA transcripts as the source. First-round RT-PCR targeting the TCR CDR3 was performed with the HTBI primer set. From the multiplex PCR reads, TCRdb called clonotypes with MiXCR, one entry per CDR3 protein. The sample yields 700,000 to 950,000 distinct CDR3 sequences, approximately 40% seen once. This clonotype was observed many times. Its antigen is unidentified. Regarding the study as a whole: Model predictions of ophthalmopathy came a median approximately 6.5 months before onset.

Trimming cost V 4 bases and J 8 bases; bases outside gene matches: 13. This CDR3 region has 16 residues. Germline CDR1 SGDLS, CDR2 YYNGEE. The sequencing sample was made of blood. The chain uses TRBV9 and TRBJ1-2, with 11 bases lining up with TRBD1. This TCR came from a woman in her thirties or forties with Graves' hyperthyroidism. The CDR3 is CASSPRPGQGARGYTF. CDR3 in DNA: TGTGCCAGCAGCCCCCGTCCAGGACAGGGGGCGCGAGGCTACACCTTC.